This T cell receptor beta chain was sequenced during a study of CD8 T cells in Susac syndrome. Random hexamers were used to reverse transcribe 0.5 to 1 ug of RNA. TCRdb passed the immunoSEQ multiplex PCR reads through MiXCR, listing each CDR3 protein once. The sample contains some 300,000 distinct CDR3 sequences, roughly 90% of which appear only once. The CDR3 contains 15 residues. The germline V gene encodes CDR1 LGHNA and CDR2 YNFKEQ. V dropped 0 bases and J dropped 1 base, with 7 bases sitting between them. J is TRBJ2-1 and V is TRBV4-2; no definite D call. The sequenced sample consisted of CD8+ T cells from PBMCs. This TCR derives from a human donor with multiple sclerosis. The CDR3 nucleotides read TGTGCCAGCAGCCAAGATATGGTGTCCTACAATGAGCAGTTCTTC. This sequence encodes CASSQDMVSYNEQFF.